What follows is one T cell receptor beta chain and its context. Its antigen is not known. These data originate in a study of cytomegalovirus exposure and HLA in healthy donors. Vbeta (60) and Jbeta (13) primers were used in the PCR. The data were produced by immunoSEQ multiplex PCR, yet TCRdb's version contains in-frame clones alone and is incomplete. Among about 110,000 clones, over 75% were seen once, and the ten largest hold 3.5% to 4.5%. CDR1 and CDR2 from the germline V gene are MNHEY and SMNVEV (reference sequence). This CDR3 is built from 16 residues. V was clipped by 6 bases and J by 0 bases, with 15 bases between them. Study findings and constraints: In a later analysis, V- and J-gene trimming of beta chains associated with a DCLRE1C missense variant, replicated independently. Certain indistinguishable V segments, among them TRBV6-2 and TRBV6-3, were excluded. As confirmed in vitro, three CMV-associated chains were specific for CMV antigens.

The material sequenced was PBMCs. The receptor comes from a human donor in good health. J is TRBJ2-1 and V is TRBV27; D may be TRBD2 (5 bases). The DNA of the CDR3 is TGTGCCAGCAGAGAACTGGACTCCCCCTCCTACAATGAGCAGTTCTTC. Its protein product is CASRELDSPSYNEQFF.